This T cell receptor (beta chain) was observed in a study of vaccination effects on CD4 cells after COVID-19. On the study more broadly: Antigen-specific CD4+ T cell clonotypes were called by their expansion after viral peptide-pool culture in ViraFEST. Every well got fewer than 2.5 million PBMC, which were grown with around 10 IU/ml IL-2 and around 10 ug/ml peptides. Study-wide findings and caveats: Marked clonal contraction of infection- and vaccine-induced clones was seen late after vaccination.

A roughly ten-day culture period preceded the isolation of CD4+ T cells. The individual was infected with SARS-CoV-2 between March and December 2020, as confirmed by PCR. Clones were sequenced by immunoSEQ multiplex PCR, and TCRdb holds only the in-frame ones, with some missing. The table lists tens of thousands of clones, about three quarters of them singletons, with roughly 10% in the top ten. As regards this clone: The antigen is not known.

This TCR derives from a human donor who had a prior SARS-CoV-2 infection. The starting material was CD4+ T cells from PBMCs cultured without peptide, obtained before COVID-19 vaccination.

The CDR3 coding sequence is TGCAGCGGCGCGCGGGGACCTAATGAAAAACTGTTTTTT. Its protein is CSGARGPNEKLFF. This chain links TRBV29-1 with TRBJ1-4, with a possible D match to TRBD1 (5 bases). Germline V gene lookup returns CDR1 SQVTM and CDR2 ANQGSEA. CDR3 size: 13 residues. The ends were cut back, 7 bases at V and 3 bases at J, with 12 bases in the middle.